The 12 T cell receptor beta chains reported below all come from one sample, sequenced in a study of CD8+CD57+ T cells in acquired aplastic anemia. It was genomic DNA that served as the template for profiling TCR beta VDJ and CDR3. Via MiXCR, TCRdb re-called the reads, giving one row per CDR3 protein. Of under 200,000 distinct CDR3 sequences in the sample, roughly 48% were seen once. The sequenced material came from sorted CD4+, CD8+, or CD8+CD57+ T cells (not recorded which) from PBMCs. The receptors shown here come from a human donor in good health.

This clonotype was counted a few times. The gene calls are TRBV29-1 and TRBJ2-3; D is unresolved. V lost 4 bases to trimming and J lost 1 base, with 15 bases between them. CDR1 is SQVTM and CDR2 is ANQGSEA in the germline V gene. The CDR3 has 15 amino acids. This CDR3 reads CSVGMWGSGTDTQYF. The CDR3 bases are TGCAGCGTTGGGATGTGGGGAAGCGGCACAGATACGCAGTATTTT.

The sample holds many counts of this clonotype. The chain has TRBV11-2 and TRBJ2-1; 7 positions agree with TRBD2. The germline V gene encodes CDR1 SGHAT and CDR2 FQNNGV. The junction had 5 bases not matched to a gene; V was cut back by 1 base and J by 2 bases. The CDR3 runs to 16 residues. The CDR3, as DNA: TGTGCCAGCAGCTTAGGTCGGGAGGAGGCCTACAATGAGCAGTTCTTC. Protein: CASSLGREEAYNEQFF.

This rearrangement joins TRBV10-3 to TRBJ2-7; no definite D call. This CDR3 comprises 12 residues. Trimming stripped 8 bases from V and 0 bases from J, with 8 bases between. Germline CDR1 reads ENHRY; CDR2 reads SYGVKD. CDR3 nucleotides: TGTGCCATCGCCAGAACCTCCTACGAGCAGTACTTC. Its protein is CAIARTSYEQYF.

The chain employs TRBV20-1 and TRBJ2-7; D possibly uses TRBD1 or TRBD2 (5 bases each). Trimming stripped 0 bases from V and 12 bases from J, with 15 bases between. The germline V gene has CDR1 DFQATT and CDR2 SNEGSKA (reference sequence). The length of the CDR3 is 12 residues. CDR3 sequence: CSARDLRGDRYF. The CDR3 DNA follows: TGCAGTGCTAGAGATCTCCGGGGCGATCGGTACTTC.

A few counts support this clonotype. A much larger clone lies a single base off, so this may be a read error. This sequence joins TRBV19 and TRBJ2-4, with D unresolved. The CDR3 is 13 amino acids. Trimming removed 10 bases from V and 1 base from J, with 11 bases in between. Germline V gene lookup returns CDR1 LNHDA and CDR2 SQIVND (reference sequence). CDR3 in amino acids: CANLSSAKNIQYF. Here the CDR3 DNA reads TGTGCCAATCTCTCTTCGGCCAAAAACATTCAGTACTTC.

In this sample, this clonotype turned up many times. The V and J genes are TRBV14 and TRBJ1-1; weak D call: TRBD1 (6 bases). The CDR3 runs to 14 residues. Germline-derived CDR1 and CDR2 are SGHDN and FVKESK. V dropped 6 bases and J dropped 5 bases, with 16 bases sitting between them. This chain's CDR3 is CASSFQGTGTEAFF. CDR3 nucleotide sequence: TGTGCCAGCAGTTTCCAGGGGACGGGGACTGAAGCTTTCTTT.

This chain connects TRBV29-1 to TRBJ1-1; D is ambiguous. Trimming removed 0 bases from V and 1 base from J, with 18 bases in between. Germline-derived CDR1 and CDR2 are SQVTM and ANQGSEA. The CDR3 totals 17 residues. CDR3 sequence: CSVEDVVQGRSNTEAFF. Here the CDR3 DNA reads TGCAGCGTTGAAGACGTTGTCCAAGGCCGCTCGAACACTGAAGCTTTCTTT.

This clonotype was counted at least ten times. The CDR3 DNA reads as TGTGCCAGCAGCCGGGGACTAGCGAACAATGAGCAGTTCTTC. Its protein product is CASSRGLANNEQFF. The chain carries TRBV7-2 and TRBJ2-1; 10 positions match TRBD2. CDR1 is SGHTA and CDR2 is FQGNSA in the germline V gene. The CDR3 totals 14 residues. Losses at the gene ends were 5 bases for V and 5 bases for J; bases not matched to a gene: 3.

Details on this clonotype: This may come from a read error, since a much larger clone is one base off. The chain is built from TRBV20-1 and TRBJ1-1; no clear D. CDR1 and CDR2 (germline): DFQATT, SNEGSKA (reference sequence). Trimming pared 6 bases from V and 1 base from J, leaving 21 bases between. The CDR3 sequence is 16 residues long. Written as DNA, the CDR3 is TGCAGTGCGGATCGGCACGACCTTAGGCCGAACACTGAAGCTTTCTTT. Translation gives CSADRHDLRPNTEAFF.

This clonotype occurred once. This sequence joins TRBV24-1 and TRBJ2-1; D unresolved. The V gene's germline CDR1 is KGHDR and CDR2 SFDVKD. V lost 5 bases and J lost 6, with 10 bases in between. CDR3 length equals 13 residues. The DNA of the CDR3 is TGTGCCACCAGTGCGGTAGGTTTCAATGAGCAGTTCTTC. It is translated as CATSAVGFNEQFF.

This clonotype occurred many times. The CDR3 loop is CAGGRTRSNTGELFF. In nucleotides, the CDR3 is TGTGCCGGGGGCAGGACAAGATCGAACACCGGGGAGCTGTTTTTT. V gene TRBV2 combines with J gene TRBJ2-2; possibly TRBD1 for D (6 bases). The V gene's germline CDR1 is SNHLY and CDR2 FYNNEI. Trimming removed 11 bases at V and 0 bases at J, with 16 bases between. The CDR3 is 15 amino acids.

A note on this clonotype: One end of the junction is discordant with germline, which a read error may explain. The V and J genes are TRBV2 and TRBJ1-3; D perhaps matches TRBD1 (6 bases). The CDR3 totals 14 residues. Germline V gene sequence: CDR1 SNHLY, CDR2 FYNNEI. In DNA form, the CDR3 reads TGTGCCAGCAAGGGGGGGAACAGTGGAAATACCATATATTTT. It codes for CASKGGNSGNTIYF.